Each of the 32 T cell receptor beta chains below was sequenced from the same sample in a study of T cell repertoires in cytomegalovirus infection. Using its own MiXCR run on the reads, TCRdb lists one record per CDR3 protein. Among 150,000 or so distinct CDR3 sequences, about 6.5% were seen once, and the ten largest hold 18%. The sample taken for sequencing was PBMCs. These receptors all stem from a human donor in good health (CMV status not recorded). Some clones in this sample may be carry-over from other donors' samples.

Turning to this clonotype: This may be a read error, as it is one base from a much larger clone. This chain connects TRBV29-1 to TRBJ1-1; D call uncertain. Germline V gives CDR1 SQVTM, CDR2 ANQGSEA. The CDR3 runs to 13 residues. Deletions cut 4 bases from V and 4 bases from J, with 13 bases between. The CDR3 DNA sequence: TGCAGCGTTGGAGGCTCGGTAGGCACTGAAGCTTTCTTT. Translated: CSVGGSVGTEAFF.

This clonotype appeared a few times. The chain is built from TRBV5-1 and TRBJ1-1; tentative D call: TRBD1 (5 bases). This CDR3 contains 15 residues. V was trimmed by 3 bases and J by 1 base, leaving 13 bases between them. Looked up from germline, CDR1 is SGHRS and CDR2 is YFSETQ. The DNA of the CDR3 is TGCGCCAGCAGCTCGGAATGGGACTCGAACACTGAAGCTTTCTTT. Translated, it gives CASSSEWDSNTEAFF.

This chain links TRBV7-9 with TRBJ1-4, with 9 positions matching TRBD1. The length of the CDR3 is 17 residues. J was trimmed by 0 bases and V by 2 bases; bases with no gene match: 4. CDR1 and CDR2 from the germline V gene are SEHNR and FQNEAQ (reference sequence). CDR3 sequence reads: CASSLWDRDATNEKLFF. As DNA, the CDR3 is TGTGCCAGCAGCTTATGGGACAGGGACGCAACTAATGAAAAACTGTTTTTT.

This clonotype was seen repeatedly, ten times or more. The rearrangement joins TRBV11-2 to TRBJ1-4, with D hard to call. CDR1 is SGHAT and CDR2 is FQNNGV in the germline V gene. The V and J ends lost 4 bases and 8 bases respectively, with 20 bases between them. The CDR3 length is 16 residues. CDR3 bases: TGTGCCAGCAGCTCCAGGAGCACCAACTTAGCCGAAAAACTGTTTTTT. Translating gives CASSSRSTNLAEKLFF.

This clonotype was counted between two and nine times. The chain couples TRBV2 to TRBJ2-1; D is uncertain. Trimming removed 7 bases at V and 7 bases at J, with 8 bases between. The germline V gene has CDR1 SNHLY and CDR2 FYNNEI. The CDR3 covers 11 residues. DNA for the CDR3: TGTGCCAGCACCGACATGAATGAGCAGTTCTTC. Protein product: CASTDMNEQFF.

Many counts were recorded for this clonotype. The V call is TRBV11-2, the J call TRBJ1-2; 7 bases map to TRBD1. CDR1 SGHAT and CDR2 FQNNGV come from the germline V gene. After removal of 6 bases from V and 4 bases from J, the junction contained 5 bases not matched to a gene. The CDR3 is made up of 13 amino acids. The CDR3 is CASRSGQVYGYTF. In nucleotides, the CDR3 is TGTGCCAGCAGGTCCGGACAGGTCTATGGCTACACCTTC.

This clonotype has a count of ten or more. V gene TRBV7-8 combines with J gene TRBJ2-7, with D perhaps matching TRBD2 (6 bases). Looked up from germline, CDR1 is SGHVS and CDR2 is FQNEAQ. This CDR3 has 14 residues. Deletions cut 1 base from V and 5 bases from J, with 12 bases between. In DNA, the CDR3 is TGTGCCAGCAGCTTAGAGTTGACTAGAGACGAGCAGTACTTC. Its protein is CASSLELTRDEQYF.

This clonotype was counted ten times or more. This chain joins TRBV20-1 and TRBJ2-1; 7 nucleotides align to TRBD1. There are 14 residues in the CDR3. Germline V gives CDR1 DFQATT, CDR2 SNEGSKA (reference sequence). With V trimmed by 4 bases and J by 1 base, 4 bases remained unmatched. The CDR3 reads CSAIDRESYNEQFF. The CDR3 coding sequence is TGCAGTGCTATTGACAGGGAGTCCTACAATGAGCAGTTCTTC.

This clonotype was seen more than once but under ten times. The rearrangement uses TRBV28 and TRBJ1-2; a possible D gene is TRBD1 (6 bases). Trimming took 10 bases from V and 0 from J, leaving 24 bases between them. CDR3 length: 17 amino acids. Germline assignment: CDR1 MDHEN and CDR2 SYDVKM. In nucleotides, the CDR3 is TGTGCCACCACCAACAGACAGGAAAAGAAGCCTAACTATGGCTACACCTTC. It translates to CATTNRQEKKPNYGYTF.

In regard to this clonotype: A single base separates this from a much larger clone, so it may be a read error. The chain uses TRBV24-1 and TRBJ2-1; TRBD1 matches 7 bases. This CDR3 is 13 amino acids long. Germline V gene sequence: CDR1 KGHDR, CDR2 SFDVKD. J was trimmed by 14 bases and V by 3 bases; bases with no gene match: 9. This CDR3 reads CATSDAGVGQKFF. In DNA, the CDR3 is TGTGCCACCAGTGATGCCGGGGTGGGACAGAAGTTCTTC.

This clonotype was seen at least ten times. The chain couples TRBV4-3 to TRBJ1-1, with TRBD1 as a possible D gene (6 bases). Germline values: CDR1 LGHNA, CDR2 YSLEER. The germline V and J ends were trimmed by 1 base and 4 bases, with 25 bases remaining between them. This CDR3 region has 19 residues. The chain's CDR3 is CASSQVHNRAGIQGTEAFF. The CDR3 region has the DNA TGCGCCAGCAGCCAAGTACATAACAGGGCAGGAATCCAGGGCACTGAAGCTTTCTTT.

This clonotype has a count of ten or more. The chain has TRBV5-5 and TRBJ2-7; 9 bases agree with TRBD2. The CDR3 is 14 amino acids. V lost 4 bases, J lost 6 bases, and 8 bases stayed unmatched. The V gene's germline CDR1 is SGHKS and CDR2 YYEKEE (reference sequence). CDR3: CASSNSGGLLEQYF. The CDR3 nucleotides read TGTGCCAGCAGCAATAGCGGGGGTCTTCTCGAGCAGTACTTC.

This clonotype was recorded only once. This chain joins TRBV29-1 and TRBJ2-7; a possible D gene is TRBD1 (5 bases). The CDR3 contains 12 residues. Trimming pared 0 bases from V and 2 bases from J, leaving 5 bases between. CDR1 SQVTM and CDR2 ANQGSEA come from the germline V gene. CDR3 sequence (DNA): TGCAGCGTTGAAGAGGACACCTACGAGCAGTACTTC. Its protein is CSVEEDTYEQYF.

There are many counts of this clonotype. V gene TRBV9 combines with J gene TRBJ2-1, with 10 bases lining up with TRBD2. V shed 0 bases, J shed 4 bases, and the junction held 4 bases outside the gene matches. The germline gives CDR1 SGDLS, CDR2 YYNGEE. The CDR3 runs 16 residues. The CDR3 spells CASSVVVAGGYNEQFF. Here the CDR3 DNA reads TGTGCCAGCAGCGTAGTAGTAGCGGGGGGTTACAATGAGCAGTTCTTC.

CDR3 nucleotides: TGTGCCAGCAGCTTAGTAGTGGGGGCGGGCTATAGCAATCAGCCCCAGCATTTT. It encodes CASSLVVGAGYSNQPQHF. The chain uses TRBV7-2 and TRBJ1-5; D is possibly TRBD1 (6 bases). The CDR3 covers 18 residues. Germline V CDR1 and CDR2: SGHTA, FQGNSA. The V end lost 1 base, the J end lost 0 bases, and 16 bases lay between the germline ends.

This clonotype was seen only a few times. The gene calls are TRBV15 and TRBJ1-1; possible D gene TRBD1, 5 bases. The CDR3 extends over 16 amino acids. Germline CDR1 is LNHNV and CDR2 is YYDKDF (reference sequence). V shed 0 bases and J shed 3 bases, with 14 bases lying between them. The CDR3, as DNA: TGTGCCACCAGCAGAGAATCTCCGGGGGGAGACACTGAAGCTTTCTTT. It specifies CATSRESPGGDTEAFF.

The table lists this clonotype with many counts. The chain employs TRBV29-1 and TRBJ1-1; D is possibly TRBD1 (5 bases). This CDR3 is built from 13 residues. CDR1 SQVTM and CDR2 ANQGSEA come from the germline V gene. The ends were cut back, 6 bases at V and 1 base at J, with 12 bases in the middle. The CDR3 DNA follows: TGCAGCGTGACCGGGACGGGGAACACTGAAGCTTTCTTT. Encoded protein: CSVTGTGNTEAFF.

The genes are TRBV20-1 and TRBJ2-5; 9 nucleotides match TRBD1. Germline V CDR1 and CDR2: DFQATT, SNEGSKA (reference sequence). Trimming cost V 6 bases and J 1 base; bases outside gene matches: 6. The CDR3 runs 14 residues. CDR3 sequence reads: CSARDRVRQETQYF. The CDR3 DNA sequence: TGCAGTGCCAGGGACAGGGTGCGCCAAGAGACCCAGTACTTC.

This clonotype has at least ten counts. The DNA of the CDR3 is TGTGCCAGCAGCTTACTCAGCGGGGGGGCCTACACCGGGGAGCTGTTTTTT. Amino acid sequence: CASSLLSGGAYTGELFF. This chain joins TRBV7-6 and TRBJ2-2; TRBD2 matches at 10 bases. Germline loops: CDR1 SGHVS, CDR2 FNYEAQ. The CDR3 spans 17 residues. V was clipped by 2 bases and J by 3 bases; unmatched bases: 6.

Only a few counts were recorded for this clonotype. The chain uses TRBV5-1 and TRBJ1-6, with a possible D match to TRBD1 (5 bases). CDR3 length equals 14 residues. Per germline, CDR1 SGHRS and CDR2 YFSETQ. The V end was cut by 3 bases, the J end by 10 bases, with 14 bases between. The CDR3 region has the DNA TGCGCCAGCAGCTCTGACCAGGGAGGATCACCCCTCCACTTT. Translating it yields CASSSDQGGSPLHF.

This clonotype was picked up many times. The chain employs TRBV5-4 and TRBJ1-1; 8 nucleotides match TRBD1. The CDR3 loop spans 16 amino acids. Per the germline V gene, CDR1 is SGHNT and CDR2 is YYREEE (reference sequence). Losses at the gene ends were 4 bases for V and 0 bases for J; bases not matched to a gene: 8. CDR3 residues: CASSRTGGGMNTEAFF. CDR3 in DNA: TGTGCCAGCAGCCGCACAGGGGGTGGGATGAACACTGAAGCTTTCTTT.

This clonotype was observed many times. The gene calls are TRBV7-2 and TRBJ2-6; no definite D call. The CDR3 totals 18 residues. Germline loops: CDR1 SGHTA, CDR2 FQGNSA. V was clipped by 2 bases and J by 2 bases, with 16 bases between them. The CDR3 nucleotides read TGTGCCAGCAGCTTATTCCCTGGGCTGGTGACTGGGGCCAACGTCCTGACTTTC. This gives the protein CASSLFPGLVTGANVLTF.

J is TRBJ1-1 and V is TRBV5-6; tentative D call: TRBD1 (5 bases). CDR1 and CDR2 (germline): SGHDT, YYEEEE. This CDR3 has 14 residues. V lost 5 bases to trimming and J lost 3 bases, with 14 bases between them. CDR3 bases: TGTGCCAGCAGACAGCGGGGCAGGGACACTGAAGCTTTCTTT. Protein: CASRQRGRDTEAFF.

At least ten counts were recorded for this clonotype. This chain links TRBV19 with TRBJ1-5; D unclear. Germline lookup yields CDR1 LNHDA and CDR2 SQIVND (reference sequence). The ends were cut back, 2 bases at V and 5 bases at J, with 7 bases in the middle. The CDR3 spans 13 residues. The CDR3 DNA follows: TGTGCCAGTAGTATAAAGTGGGATCAGCCCCAGCATTTT. Translating it yields CASSIKWDQPQHF.

The table lists this clonotype with a few counts. The gene calls are TRBV20-1 and TRBJ2-7; tentatively, D is TRBD2 (6 bases). V lost 3 bases and J lost 7, with 16 bases in between. The CDR3 spans 13 residues. Germline V CDR1 and CDR2: DFQATT, SNEGSKA (reference sequence). This chain's CDR3 is CSARGLGGEEQYF. The CDR3 DNA reads TGCAGTGCTAGGGGCCTTGGAGGGGAAGAGCAGTACTTC.

This clonotype has just a few counts. One end of the junction is discordant with germline, which a read error may explain. The J gene is TRBJ2-5, the V gene TRBV5-1, with D maybe TRBD2 (7 bases). CDR3 length equals 15 residues. Germline CDR1 SGHRS, CDR2 YFSETQ. The CDR3 DNA is TGCGCCAGCAGCTTGGATTGGGGGGGCCAACAGACCCAGTACTTC. It codes for CASSLDWGGQQTQYF.

There are many counts of this clonotype. V usage is TRBV11-2 and J usage is TRBJ2-2, with 8 positions matching TRBD1. CDR3 length: 15 residues. J gave up 6 bases and V 5 bases, and 8 bases lay outside the gene matches. Germline values: CDR1 SGHAT, CDR2 FQNNGV. CDR3 in amino acids: CASSPRTGYSGELFF. The CDR3 region has the DNA TGTGCCAGCAGCCCCAGGACAGGGTACTCCGGGGAGCTGTTTTTT. The variable domain in full, completed from reference TRBV11-2 and TRBJ2-2, reads EAGVAQSPRYKIIEKRQSVAFWCNPISGHATLYWYQQILGQGPKLLIQFQNNGVVDDSQLPKDRFSAERLKGVDSTLKIQPAKLEDSAVYLCASSPRTGYSGELFFGEGSRLTVL.

This clonotype was picked up many times. V is TRBV14 and J is TRBJ1-2; 7 nucleotides match TRBD1. Trimming took 5 bases from V and 8 from J; bases not matched to a gene: 8. The CDR3 length is 13 residues. Germline V gene data show CDR1 as SGHDN and CDR2 as FVKESK. The CDR3 sequence is CASSAQTGLGYTF. DNA for the CDR3: TGTGCCAGCAGCGCTCAGACAGGGCTGGGCTACACCTTC. Together with reference TRBV14 and TRBJ1-2, the CDR3 gives the full variable domain: EAGVTQFPSHSVIEKGQTVTLRCDPISGHDNLYWYRRVMGKEIKFLLHFVKESKQDESGMPNNRFLAERTGGTYSTLKVQPAELEDSGVYFCASSAQTGLGYTFGSGTRLTVV.

This clonotype was observed at least ten times. The CDR3 DNA is TGTGCCAGCAGATTCGGGACTAGCGGGGATGAGACCCAGTACTTC. It encodes CASRFGTSGDETQYF. J is TRBJ2-5 and V is TRBV7-9, with TRBD2 matching 13 bases. The CDR3 is 15 residues long. The J segment lost 5 bases and the V segment lost 6 bases, leaving 6 bases of the junction unmatched. Germline lookup yields CDR1 SEHNR and CDR2 FQNEAQ (reference sequence).

The sample holds a few counts of this clonotype. The chain is built from TRBV12-3 or TRBV12-4 and TRBJ2-4, with D possibly TRBD1 on 6 matching bases. The V end lost 6 bases, the J end lost 6 bases, and 12 bases lay between the germline ends. CDR3 length equals 13 residues. The chain's CDR3 is CASSPGQLNIQYF. The CDR3 nucleotides are TGTGCCAGCAGCCCTGGACAGTTAAACATTCAGTACTTC.

The chain joins TRBV7-9 to TRBJ2-1, with 9 bases fitting TRBD1. Unmatched junction bases numbered 3, after V lost 5 bases and J lost 1 base. This CDR3 comprises 15 residues. CDR1 SEHNR and CDR2 FQNEAQ come from the germline V gene (reference sequence). CDR3 sequence reads: CASSVTGGSYNEQFF. The CDR3 region has the DNA TGTGCCAGCAGCGTGACAGGGGGTTCCTACAATGAGCAGTTCTTC.

Many counts were recorded for this clonotype. This chain connects TRBV7-2 to TRBJ1-5; 7 positions match TRBD1. J gave up 3 bases and V 1 base, and 12 bases lay outside the gene matches. CDR3 length: 18 amino acids. CDR1 and CDR2 from the germline V gene are SGHTA and FQGNSA. The CDR3 loop reads CASSLGGGQARVNQPQHF. The CDR3 coding sequence is TGTGCCAGCAGCTTAGGTGGTGGACAGGCTAGGGTCAATCAGCCCCAGCATTTT.